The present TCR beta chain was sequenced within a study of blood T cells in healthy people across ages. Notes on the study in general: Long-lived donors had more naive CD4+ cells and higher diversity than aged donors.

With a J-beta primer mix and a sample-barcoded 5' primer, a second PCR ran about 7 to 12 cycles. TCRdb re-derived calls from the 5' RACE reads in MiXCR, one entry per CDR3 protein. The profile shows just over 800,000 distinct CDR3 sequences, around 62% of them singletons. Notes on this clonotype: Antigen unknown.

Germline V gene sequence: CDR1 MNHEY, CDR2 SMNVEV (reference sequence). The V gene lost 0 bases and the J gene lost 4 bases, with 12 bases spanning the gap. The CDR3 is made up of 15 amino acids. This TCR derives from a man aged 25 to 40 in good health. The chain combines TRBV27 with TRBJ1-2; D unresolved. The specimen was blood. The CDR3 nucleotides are TGTGCCAGCAGTTTATCTGCGGCGTCAGGCTATGGCTACACCTTC. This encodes CASSLSAASGYGYTF.